This T cell receptor (beta chain) originates from a study of radiotherapy plus CTLA-4 blockade in lung cancer. The protocol was immunoSEQ multiplex PCR, while the TCRdb copy is restricted to in-frame clones and leaves out a portion. The sample lists tens of thousands of clones; more than 60% were seen once. The table lists this clone with a few counts. Trimming shortened V by 7 bases and J by 6 bases, and 18 bases separated the two germline ends. The CDR3 extends over 14 amino acids. CDR1 is LNHDA, CDR2 SQIVND, per germline (reference sequence). The sequences come from peripheral blood, collected from a patient treated with radiotherapy plus ipilimumab. The V gene is TRBV19, the J gene TRBJ1-2; perhaps TRBD1 as D (6 bases). The TCR comes from a human donor with non-small cell lung cancer who had a partial response to radiotherapy plus ipilimumab. CDR3 amino acids: CASTHPGGADGYTF. Here the CDR3 DNA reads TGTGCCAGTACCCACCCGGGGGGCGCGGATGGCTACACCTTC.